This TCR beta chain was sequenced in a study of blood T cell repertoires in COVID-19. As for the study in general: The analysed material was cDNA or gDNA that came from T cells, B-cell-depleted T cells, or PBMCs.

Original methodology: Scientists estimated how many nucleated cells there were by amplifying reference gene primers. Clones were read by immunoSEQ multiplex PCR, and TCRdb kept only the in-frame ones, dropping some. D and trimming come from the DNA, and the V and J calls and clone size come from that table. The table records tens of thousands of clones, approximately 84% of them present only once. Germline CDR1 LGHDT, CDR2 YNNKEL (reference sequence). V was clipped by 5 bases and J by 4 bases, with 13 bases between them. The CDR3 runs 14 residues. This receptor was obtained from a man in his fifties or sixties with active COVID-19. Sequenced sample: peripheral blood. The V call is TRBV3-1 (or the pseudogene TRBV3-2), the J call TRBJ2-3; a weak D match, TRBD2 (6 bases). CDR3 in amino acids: CASSGGGAPDTQYF. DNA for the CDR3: TGTGCCAGCAGCGGTGGCGGGGCCCCAGATACGCAGTATTTT.